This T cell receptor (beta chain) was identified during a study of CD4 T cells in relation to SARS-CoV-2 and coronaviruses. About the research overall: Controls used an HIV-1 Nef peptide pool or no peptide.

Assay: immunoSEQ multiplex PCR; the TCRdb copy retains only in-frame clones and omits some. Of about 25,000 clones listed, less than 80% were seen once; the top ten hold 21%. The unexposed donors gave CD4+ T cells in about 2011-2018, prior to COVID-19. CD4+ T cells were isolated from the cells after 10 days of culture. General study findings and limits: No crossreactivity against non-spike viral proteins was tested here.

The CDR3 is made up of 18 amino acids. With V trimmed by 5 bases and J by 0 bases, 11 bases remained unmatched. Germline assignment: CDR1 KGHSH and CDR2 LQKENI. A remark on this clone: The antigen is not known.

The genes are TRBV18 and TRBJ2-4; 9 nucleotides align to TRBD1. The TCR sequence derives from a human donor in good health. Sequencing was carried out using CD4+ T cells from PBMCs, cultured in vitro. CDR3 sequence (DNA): TGTGCCAGCTCAGTGGGGACAGGGAGAGCTCTAGCCAAAAACATTCAGTACTTC. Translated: CASSVGTGRALAKNIQYF.